Below, 25 T cell receptor beta chains from the same sample are listed, as sequenced in a study of identical twins. In TCRdb, the 5' RACE reads were re-called with MiXCR into one record per CDR3 protein. Among roughly 570,000 distinct CDR3 sequences listed, just under 10% were seen once. The data also belong to a second study, concerning yellow fever vaccine responses in identical twins.

Sequencing was performed on PBMCs. The receptor set was obtained from a woman aged 18 to 35 in good health.

This clonotype was detected many times. V usage is TRBV6-5 and J usage is TRBJ1-4, with a possible D match to TRBD1 (6 bases). This CDR3 is 18 amino acids long. V lost 2 bases to trimming and J lost 0 bases, with 16 bases between them. CDR1 and CDR2 from the germline V gene are MNHEY and SVGAGI. CDR3 bases: TGTGCCAGCAGTTACGGGGACACTTCTGTTGCAACTAATGAAAAACTGTTTTTT. It encodes CASSYGDTSVATNEKLFF.

This clonotype was seen a few times. The chain combines TRBV5-1 with TRBJ1-5, with 9 bases aligning to TRBD1. Per germline, CDR1 SGHRS and CDR2 YFSETQ. V lost 4 bases, J lost 10 bases, and 12 bases stayed unmatched. The CDR3 runs 15 residues. CDR3 protein: CASSPGTGSTLPQHF. The CDR3 coding sequence is TGCGCCAGCAGCCCAGGGACAGGGTCAACCTTACCCCAGCATTTT.

This clonotype was observed a few times. The V call is TRBV6-4, the J call TRBJ2-3; TRBD2 is a possible D gene (7 bases). The V end was cut by 2 bases, the J end by 0 bases, with 12 bases between. There are 16 residues in the CDR3. Germline loops: CDR1 MRHNA, CDR2 SNTAGT. For the CDR3, the DNA is TGTGCCAGCAGTGACGGTGGCGGGGGCAGCACAGATACGCAGTATTTT. This sequence encodes CASSDGGGGSTDTQYF.

This clonotype was counted a few times. This chain uses TRBV5-1 with TRBJ2-4; 7 nucleotides agree with TRBD1. The CDR3 runs 14 residues. The V gene end was trimmed by 0 bases and the J gene end by 5 bases; junction bases not matched to a gene: 2. Germline loops: CDR1 SGHRS, CDR2 YFSETQ. CDR3 sequence reads: CASSLAGGENIQYF. The DNA for the CDR3 is TGCGCCAGCAGCTTGGCAGGGGGAGAAAACATTCAGTACTTC.

V gene TRBV4-2 combines with J gene TRBJ2-5; a possible D gene is TRBD2 (5 bases). CDR1 is LGHNA, CDR2 YNFKEQ, per germline. This CDR3 contains 17 residues. The germline V and J ends were trimmed by 0 bases and 2 bases, with 16 bases remaining between them. The CDR3 sequence: CASSQEVGASTQETQYF. In DNA form, the CDR3 reads TGTGCCAGCAGCCAAGAGGTTGGCGCTAGCACACAAGAGACCCAGTACTTC.

This clonotype was recorded a few times. The chain is built from TRBV11-2 and TRBJ2-1; D is unresolved. Trimming stripped 0 bases from V and 0 bases from J, with 9 bases between. This CDR3 comprises 16 residues. Germline V CDR1 and CDR2: SGHAT, FQNNGV. CDR3 nucleotide sequence: TGTGCCAGCAGCTTAGATTTACCTTCCTCCTACAATGAGCAGTTCTTC. Translated: CASSLDLPSSYNEQFF.

Ten or more counts support this clonotype. The chain carries TRBV6-2 or TRBV6-3 and TRBJ2-2; D not certain. The germline V and J ends were trimmed by 0 bases and 5 bases, with 7 bases remaining between them. The CDR3 has 14 residues. Germline values: CDR1 MNHEY, CDR2 SVGEGT. CDR3 region: CASSYSGNTGELFF. The CDR3 bases are TGTGCCAGCAGTTACTCTGGGAATACCGGGGAGCTGTTTTTT.

This chain links TRBV28 with TRBJ1-1, with 7 bases lining up with TRBD1. The V gene end was trimmed by 0 bases and the J gene end by 8 bases; junction bases not matched to a gene: 0. Per the germline V gene, CDR1 is MDHEN and CDR2 is SYDVKM. The length of the CDR3 is 12 residues. The CDR3 DNA follows: TGTGCCAGCAGTTTATGGGACAGGGAAGCTTTCTTT. This translates into CASSLWDREAFF.

This clonotype occurred many times. The rearrangement links TRBV27 to TRBJ2-7; no firm D call. The V gene lost 3 bases and the J gene lost 5 bases, with 5 bases spanning the gap. Per germline, CDR1 MNHEY and CDR2 SMNVEV (reference sequence). The CDR3 sequence is 11 residues long. This chain's CDR3 is CASSFLDEQYF. The DNA of the CDR3 is TGTGCCAGCAGTTTTCTGGACGAGCAGTACTTC.

This clonotype appeared a few times. This sequence joins TRBV7-2 and TRBJ2-3; D call uncertain. The V and J ends lost 3 bases and 4 bases respectively, with 14 bases between them. The CDR3 extends over 15 amino acids. Per the germline V gene, CDR1 is SGHTA and CDR2 is FQGNSA. The CDR3 DNA reads as TGTGCCAGCAGCTTTTACCCCGCTGCCGCAGATACGCAGTATTTT. This sequence encodes CASSFYPAAADTQYF.

The V gene is TRBV3-1, the J gene TRBJ1-1; D call uncertain. Germline V lookup: CDR1 LGHDT, CDR2 YNNKEL (reference sequence). There are 13 residues in the CDR3. V was clipped by 1 base and J by 5 bases, with 8 bases between them. Written as DNA, the CDR3 is TGTGCCAGCAGCCAAGTGGAGGCGACTGAAGCTTTCTTT. As protein: CASSQVEATEAFF.

This clonotype was recorded at least ten times. The rearrangement links TRBV4-3 to TRBJ2-2; D unclear. Per the germline V gene, CDR1 is LGHNA and CDR2 is YSLEER. Trimming left V 0 bases short and J 2 bases short, with 4 bases between. The CDR3 runs 14 residues. DNA of the CDR3: TGCGCCAGCAGCCAAGATCGTAACACCGGGGAGCTGTTTTTT. Protein product: CASSQDRNTGELFF.

The chain uses TRBV6-2 or TRBV6-3 and TRBJ2-6; 9 nucleotides match TRBD2. Trimming took 7 bases from V and 5 from J; bases not matched to a gene: 6. The CDR3 covers 15 residues. Germline CDR1 reads MNHEY; CDR2 reads SVGEGT. CDR3: CASMASGTWANVLTF. The CDR3 nucleotides are TGTGCCAGCATGGCTAGCGGGACTTGGGCCAACGTCCTGACTTTC.

This clonotype was detected only a few times. The chain carries TRBV7-9 and TRBJ2-5; D may match TRBD1 or TRBD2 (5 bases each). Per the germline V gene, CDR1 is SEHNR and CDR2 is FQNEAQ (reference sequence). The CDR3 spans 15 residues. V was cut by 3 bases and J by 2 bases, with 13 bases left in between. The CDR3 DNA is TGTGCCAGCAGCTTTACCGGGGACCGTCAAGAGACCCAGTACTTC. Protein product: CASSFTGDRQETQYF.

This clonotype was recorded at least ten times. The V and J genes are TRBV20-1 and TRBJ2-2; D may be TRBD1 or TRBD2 (6 bases each). Trimming took off 3 bases at V and 6 bases at J, with 20 bases between the two ends. Germline loops: CDR1 DFQATT, CDR2 SNEGSKA (reference sequence). The CDR3 is 16 residues long. The DNA of the CDR3 is TGCAGTGCTAGCCCGGTGGGGAAAAGGGGGGCCGGGGAGCTGTTTTTT. It is translated as CSASPVGKRGAGELFF.

The rearrangement links TRBV4-1 to TRBJ2-7; D might be TRBD2 (5 bases). The V end was cut by 1 base, the J end by 0 bases, with 10 bases between. Per the germline V gene, CDR1 is MGHRA and CDR2 is YSYEKL. CDR3 length: 15 amino acids. CDR3 protein: CASSQGGQSSYEQYF. In DNA form, the CDR3 reads TGCGCCAGCAGCCAAGGAGGGCAGAGCTCCTACGAGCAGTACTTC.

This clonotype was found a few times. The chain links TRBV11-1 to TRBJ2-5, with TRBD2 matching over 8 bases. CDR1 SGHAT and CDR2 FQDESV come from the germline V gene (reference sequence). J was trimmed by 2 bases and V by 1 base; bases with no gene match: 12. The CDR3 contains 18 residues. CDR3 bases: TGTGCCAGCAGCTTAGACGGGAGGGCCTCTCTGCCTCAAGAGACCCAGTACTTC. It codes for CASSLDGRASLPQETQYF.

This clonotype was counted at least ten times. The rearrangement joins TRBV21-1 to TRBJ2-5; the D segment call TRBD1 is taken from the table without a DNA check. TRBV21-1 constitutes a pseudogene. There are 18 residues in the CDR3. The CDR3 here is CASSKALYRTGRRETQYF. In DNA, the CDR3 is TGTGCCAGCAGCAAAGCGCTTTATAGGACAGGGCGGCGGGAGACCCAGTACTTC.

J is TRBJ1-6 and V is TRBV5-6; no firm D call. The V gene's germline CDR1 is SGHDT and CDR2 YYEEEE. The CDR3 contains 14 residues. V was trimmed by 0 bases and J by 8 bases, leaving 9 bases between them. DNA of the CDR3: TGTGCCAGCAGCTTGGGATCCGGCGATTCACCCCTCCACTTT. As protein: CASSLGSGDSPLHF.

This clonotype was seen a handful of times. The chain has TRBV7-9 and TRBJ2-7; 10 nucleotides match TRBD1. The J segment lost 5 bases and the V segment lost 4 bases, leaving 5 bases of the junction unmatched. CDR3 length equals 14 residues. The germline gives CDR1 SEHNR, CDR2 FQNEAQ (reference sequence). Here the CDR3 DNA reads TGTGCCAGCAGCTCCGACAGGGGGCTTAACGAGCAGTACTTC. Translating gives CASSSDRGLNEQYF. Full variable domain (rest looked up from reference TRBV7-9 and TRBJ2-7): DTGVSQNPRHKITKRGQNVTFRCDPISEHNRLYWYRQTLGQGPEFLTYFQNEAQLEKSRLLSDRFSAERPKGSFSTLEIQRTEQGDSAMYLCASSSDRGLNEQYFGPGTRLTVT.

This clonotype was detected a few times. The chain is built from TRBV9 and TRBJ2-2; D gene ambiguous. Germline-derived CDR1 and CDR2 are SGDLS and YYNGEE. This CDR3 region has 15 residues. V was cut by 4 bases and J by 0 bases, with 10 bases left in between. The CDR3 nucleotides read TGTGCCAGCAGCCCCGGTCCGGCGAACACCGGGGAGCTGTTTTTT. Translated: CASSPGPANTGELFF.

This chain links TRBV28 with TRBJ2-7; D might be TRBD1 (5 bases). The CDR3 sequence is 15 residues long. CDR1 MDHEN and CDR2 SYDVKM come from the germline V gene. Trimming left V 6 bases short and J 0 bases short, with 15 bases between. The CDR3 here is CASRPQGSSSYEQYF. CDR3 bases: TGTGCCAGCAGGCCTCAGGGAAGTAGCTCCTACGAGCAGTACTTC.

This clonotype was counted many times. The chain is built from TRBV18 and TRBJ2-5, with 7 positions matching TRBD1. Germline assignment: CDR1 KGHSH and CDR2 LQKENI. Trimming at V came to 3 bases and at J to 1 base, leaving 2 bases not matched to a gene. This CDR3 comprises 14 residues. CDR3 DNA: TGTGCCAGCTCACCCGGACAGGCCCAAGAGACCCAGTACTTC. Protein: CASSPGQAQETQYF. Complete variable domain (other parts from reference TRBV18 and TRBJ2-5): NAGVMQNPRHLVRRRGQEARLRCSPMKGHSHVYWYRQLPEEGLKFMVYLQKENIIDESGMPKERFSAEFPKEGPSILRIQQVVRGDSAAYFCASSPGQAQETQYFGPGTRLLVL.

The sample holds many counts of this clonotype. This chain joins TRBV28 and TRBJ2-1; 10 bases agree with TRBD1. After removal of 5 bases from V and 9 bases from J, the junction contained 10 bases not matched to a gene. The germline V gene encodes CDR1 MDHEN and CDR2 SYDVKM. The CDR3 length is 15 residues. In DNA, the CDR3 is TGTGCCAGCAGTGTTCGGGGACAGGGGATCAGTGAGCAGTTCTTC. Translation gives CASSVRGQGISEQFF.

The rearrangement links TRBV29-1 to TRBJ2-7; possibly TRBD1 or TRBD2 for D (5 bases each). Trimming stripped 3 bases from V and 2 bases from J, with 5 bases between. The germline CDR1 and CDR2 sequences are SQVTM and ANQGSEA. CDR3 length: 11 residues. The CDR3 reads CSVEGAYEQYF. In DNA, the CDR3 is TGCAGCGTTGAGGGGGCCTACGAGCAGTACTTC.